The next 14 T cell receptor beta chains were all read from a single sample in a study of CD8+CD57+ T cells in acquired aplastic anemia. It was genomic DNA that served as the template for profiling TCR beta VDJ and CDR3. TCRdb passed the reads through MiXCR, listing each CDR3 protein once. The sample includes around 180,000 distinct CDR3 sequences, about 60% seen only once; the top ten take 45%. Sequencing used sorted CD4+, CD8+, or CD8+CD57+ T cells (not recorded which) from PBMCs. The receptors originated from a human donor in good health.

At least ten counts were recorded for this clonotype. This chain joins TRBV7-3 and TRBJ2-1, with TRBD2 matching over 9 bases. CDR3 size: 15 residues. CDR1 and CDR2 (germline): SGHTA, FQGTGA. J gave up 9 bases and V 2 bases, and 8 bases lay outside the gene matches. In DNA, the CDR3 is TGTGCCAGCAGCTTAGAAGCGGGAGGCGTTCCTGAGCAGTTCTTC. Its translation: CASSLEAGGVPEQFF.

As to this clonotype: One end of the junction fails to match germline, which may point to a read error. This chain links TRBV5-1 with TRBJ2-7; a possible D gene is TRBD2 (5 bases). CDR1 SGHRS and CDR2 YFSETQ come from the germline V gene. The CDR3 is made up of 15 amino acids. The CDR3 region is CASSSREGDRREQYF. CDR3 coding DNA: TGTGCCAGCAGCTCCAGAGAGGGTGACCGACGCGAGCAGTACTTC.

The chain joins TRBV7-8 to TRBJ2-7; D is tentatively TRBD1 or TRBD2 (5 bases each). The V gene's germline CDR1 is SGHVS and CDR2 FQNEAQ. The CDR3 has 12 amino acids. V dropped 5 bases and J dropped 7 bases, with 12 bases sitting between them. CDR3 loop: CASSHGTDEQYF. DNA of the CDR3: TGTGCCAGCAGCCACGGGACGGATGAGCAGTACTTC.

The chain combines TRBV20-1 with TRBJ1-2, with D possibly matching TRBD1 (6 bases). V lost 6 bases and J 8 bases, leaving 19 bases between the germline ends. The germline CDR1 and CDR2 sequences are DFQATT and SNEGSKA (reference sequence). CDR3 length: 13 residues. This chain's CDR3 is CSAGVTGNLGYTF. CDR3 nucleotide sequence: TGCAGTGCGGGAGTTACAGGGAACTTGGGCTACACCTTC.

This rearrangement joins TRBV20-1 to TRBJ2-3, with 7 bases lining up with TRBD1. This CDR3 has 12 amino acids. CDR1 and CDR2 (germline): DFQATT, SNEGSKA (reference sequence). The CDR3 nucleotides read TGCAGCCGACAGGGAACGGCAGATACGCAGTATTTT. Encoded protein: CSRQGTADTQYF.

The rearrangement links TRBV20-1 to TRBJ2-7; D is perhaps TRBD1 or TRBD2 (5 bases each). The CDR3 consists of 14 residues. CDR1 and CDR2 from the germline V gene are DFQATT and SNEGSKA (reference sequence). The V gene lost 0 bases and the J gene lost 2 bases, with 11 bases spanning the gap. CDR3 amino acids: CSARELGTTYEQYF. The CDR3 bases are TGCAGTGCTAGAGAACTTGGGACCACCTACGAGCAGTACTTC.

The chain carries TRBV14 and TRBJ2-7; D remains ambiguous. Germline CDR1 SGHDN, CDR2 FVKESK. The CDR3 extends over 19 amino acids. The V end was cut by 3 bases, the J end by 3 bases, with 27 bases between. The CDR3 DNA reads TGTGCCAGCAGCCAGTCCCTTGGTGGGCGCAGGCTGTTTGGCTACGAGCAGTACTTC. This translates into CASSQSLGGRRLFGYEQYF.

This clonotype was detected many times. V and J are TRBV10-3 and TRBJ2-7; tentatively, D is TRBD2 (5 bases). Deletions cut 2 bases from V and 0 bases from J, with 11 bases between. Germline-derived CDR1 and CDR2 are ENHRY and SYGVKD. The CDR3 spans 15 residues. As DNA, the CDR3 is TGTGCCATCAGTGAGGGACGGGAAAGCTCCTACGAGCAGTACTTC. Translation gives CAISEGRESSYEQYF.

V is TRBV20-1 and J is TRBJ1-2; unclear D gene. V lost 3 bases, J lost 7 bases, and 18 bases lay in between. Germline-derived CDR1 and CDR2 are DFQATT and SNEGSKA (reference sequence). The CDR3 contains 14 residues. CDR3: CSARVEPPRSGYTF. CDR3 bases: TGCAGTGCTAGGGTGGAACCTCCCCGGAGTGGCTACACCTTC.

The chain joins TRBV27 to TRBJ2-2; D gene ambiguous. The germline V gene encodes CDR1 MNHEY and CDR2 SMNVEV (reference sequence). This CDR3 spans 12 amino acids. The germline V and J ends were trimmed by 4 bases and 5 bases, with 5 bases remaining between them. CDR3 region: CASSYLTGELFF. The CDR3 bases are TGTGCCAGCAGTTACCTAACCGGGGAGCTGTTTTTT.

This clonotype has only a few counts. The chain couples TRBV25-1 to TRBJ1-1, with no clear D. This CDR3 comprises 13 residues. Germline V gene sequence: CDR1 MGHDK, CDR2 SYGVNS. Trimming took off 8 bases at V and 0 bases at J, with 10 bases between the two ends. The CDR3 coding sequence is TGTGCCAGCGCGGCGATTATGAACACTGAAGCTTTCTTT. It translates to CASAAIMNTEAFF.

The chain has TRBV29-1 and TRBJ2-7, with 7 nucleotides matching TRBD2. The CDR3 extends over 12 amino acids. The ends lost 5 bases at V and 1 base at J; junction bases unmatched: 2. CDR1 and CDR2 from the germline V gene are SQVTM and ANQGSEA. The CDR3 bases are TGCAGCGTTCGGGGAGGGTCCTACGAGCAGTACTTC. Its protein is CSVRGGSYEQYF.

The chain uses TRBV20-1 and TRBJ1-5; no clear D. Trimming took off 5 bases at V and 3 bases at J, with 11 bases between the two ends. Per the germline V gene, CDR1 is DFQATT and CDR2 is SNEGSKA (reference sequence). The CDR3 is 13 residues long. The CDR3 loop reads CSAGRPPNQPQHF. CDR3 in DNA: TGCAGTGCTGGGCGTCCGCCCAATCAGCCCCAGCATTTT.

The chain recombines TRBV15 with TRBJ1-1; D might be TRBD1 (6 bases). Per the germline V gene, CDR1 is LNHNV and CDR2 is YYDKDF (reference sequence). Trimming took off 2 bases at V and 1 base at J, with 26 bases between the two ends. CDR3 size: 20 residues. CDR3 sequence: CATSRRGAQSNREANTEAFF. The CDR3, as DNA: TGTGCCACCAGCAGACGGGGGGCCCAATCCAACAGGGAGGCGAACACTGAAGCTTTCTTT.